The rows below give T cell receptor beta chains drawn from one sample of a study of blood T cell repertoires in COVID-19. TCRdb's table, derived via immunoSEQ multiplex PCR, lists solely in-frame clones and lacks some. Of roughly 200,000 clones in the sample, 86% were seen once. Sequenced sample: PBMCs or T cells enriched from blood (not recorded which). These receptors were collected from a woman aged 25-40 years who had recovered from COVID-19. Each CDR3 is given with its conserved first and last residue. The D gene is left open where the match is weak.

TRBV2,TRBD1,CASSEEAGGGYGYTF
TRBV28,TRBD1,CASSSGGVSPYEQYF
TRBV5-1,TRBD2,CASSLGQRGGPYEQYF
TRBV3-1/TRBV3-2,-,CASSQEGGPYNEQFF
TRBV24-1,-,CATSDPTAGGSGTDTQYF
TRBV29-1,-,CSVDSGVSGELFF
TRBV3-1/TRBV3-2,-,CASSTGGTYEQYF
TRBV6-5,-,CASNPTGSRQETQYF
TRBV5-1,TRBD2,CASSYYRGTSDFHEQYF
TRBV19,-,CASSIGGPGVQYF
TRBV6-5,TRBD2,CASTHLAGTHNEQFF
TRBV28,-,CASSFGGNTIYF
TRBV27,-,CASSLYCERYQETQYF
TRBV4-1,TRBD2,CASSPVLADSYNEQFF
TRBV9,-,CASSVAGREGPNTEAFF
TRBV5-1,-,CASSSSTGPQETQYF
TRBV5-4,-,CASSLAVVANTGELFF